The entry that follows covers one T cell receptor beta chain sequence. Antigen: not known. CD4+ T cell isolation took place after nine to eleven days of culture. Two doses of either BNT162b2 or mRNA-1273 were given to each participant. From germline, CDR1 is MDHEN and CDR2 SYDVKM. V lost 2 bases to trimming and J lost 3 bases, with 13 bases between them. The CDR3 contains 15 residues. The data stem from a study of vaccination effects on CD4 cells after COVID-19. Study-level information: The second dose preceded post-vaccine samples by a median of 72 days. Researchers reported culturing 2 million to 2.5 million PBMC in each well, adding 8 to 10 IU/ml IL-2 and 10 ug/ml peptides.

Sequencing used immunoSEQ multiplex PCR; TCRdb keeps in-frame clones, though not all of them. The sample has tens of thousands of clones; roughly 80% are singletons. Findings and limits, study-wide: After vaccination, at late timepoints, clones induced by infection and by vaccine contracted markedly.

The V and J genes are TRBV28 and TRBJ2-5; D unresolved. The specimen comprised CD4+ T cells from PBMCs cultured without peptide, sampled after COVID-19 vaccination. This TCR was sampled from a human donor who received a COVID-19 vaccine. The CDR3 DNA is TGTGCCAGCAGTTTAAGTGGGAACACAAAAGAGACCCAGTACTTC. Residues: CASSLSGNTKETQYF. The full variable domain, completed using reference TRBV28 and TRBJ2-5, is DVKVTQSSRYLVKRTGEKVFLECVQDMDHENMFWYRQDPGLGLRLIYFSYDVKMKEKGDIPEGYSVSREKKERFSLILESASTNQTSMYLCASSLSGNTKETQYFGPGTRLLVL.